These T cell receptor beta chains were read from a single sample in a study of OX40 agonist ivuxolimab in advanced cancers. Generated by immunoSEQ multiplex PCR, the TCRdb table keeps only in-frame clones and is missing some. The sample contains roughly 130,000 clones, just over 90% of which appear only once. Sequenced material: CD4+ or CD8+ T cells sorted from blood, taken in a trial of the OX40 agonist ivuxolimab. These receptors all stem from an adult with an advanced solid tumor such as melanoma, head and neck, liver or kidney cancer. The CDR3 runs from the conserved cysteine through the conserved F or W. D genes are given only for firm matches. Where a row states a size, it is once, few, many or the class of an expanded clone; other rows omit it.

clone_size	v_call	d_call	j_call	cdr3_nt	cdr3_aa
.	TRBV10-3	.	TRBJ2-7	TGTGCCATCAACGCTCCCCCCTCCTACGAGCAGTACTTC	CAINAPPSYEQYF
.	TRBV11-2	TRBD1	TRBJ2-7	TGTGCCAGCAGCTCAAAATGGGGACAGTCCTACGAGCAGTACTTC	CASSSKWGQSYEQYF
.	TRBV5-4	TRBD2	TRBJ2-7	TGTGCCAGCAGCACACCCTGGACTAGCGGCACCTACGAGCAGTACTTC	CASSTPWTSGTYEQYF
.	TRBV4-2	.	TRBJ2-5	TGTGCCAGCAGCCAAGAATTACAGGGTGGGAGTAAGACCCAGTACTTC	CASSQELQGGSKTQYF
.	TRBV7-2	.	TRBJ2-1	TGTGCCAGCAGCTTAGCGGGGGGGCGGAGGAATGAGCAGTTCTTC	CASSLAGGRRNEQFF
once	TRBV7-2	TRBD2	TRBJ2-3	TGTGCCAGCAGCTTCCTACTTAACAGCGGGGGGGCTAATACGCAGTATTTT	CASSFLLNSGGANTQYF
.	TRBV20-1	.	TRBJ2-3	TGCAGTGCTAGTGGTCCGGGGTATTTT	CSASGPGYF
once	TRBV6-6	TRBD2	TRBJ2-1	TGTGCCATTGCACTAGCGGGGAATTACAATGAGCAGTTCTTC	CAIALAGNYNEQFF
.	TRBV11-3	TRBD1	TRBJ2-2	TGTGCCAGCAGCCCCTCAGGGGGCGCGGGCGGGGAGCTGTTTTTT	CASSPSGGAGGELFF
.	TRBV18	.	TRBJ2-7	TGTGCCAGCTCGACTCGGACCAACCCATTTTCACCTTCCTACGAGCAGTACTTC	CASSTRTNPFSPSYEQYF
.	TRBV2	TRBD2	TRBJ2-1	TGTGCCAGCAGTGAGGAGGCTAGCGGGGGCGCAGAGCAGTTCTTC	CASSEEASGGAEQFF
.	TRBV11-2	.	TRBJ2-7	TGTGCCAGCAGCTTATTGGCTAACTCCTACGAGCAGTACTTC	CASSLLANSYEQYF
few	TRBV19	.	TRBJ1-5	TGTGCCAGTAGTAGTTCAGGGGTGAATCAGCCCCAGCATTTT	CASSSSGVNQPQHF
.	TRBV4-1	.	TRBJ1-3	TGCGCCAGCAGCCAACCAGCGCTCTCTGGAAACACCATATATTTT	CASSQPALSGNTIYF
.	TRBV5-1	TRBD1	TRBJ2-7	TGCGCCAGCAGCTTACAGGGGGCGCTCAACGAGCAGTACTTC	CASSLQGALNEQYF
.	TRBV6-5	.	TRBJ1-2	TGTGCCACGACCACAGGGAGAGTTAACTATGGCTACACCTTC	CATTTGRVNYGYTF
.	TRBV14	TRBD2	TRBJ2-2	TGTGCCAGCAGCCCGGGGACTAGCGGGGGGGTAAACACCGGGGAGCTGTTTTTT	CASSPGTSGGVNTGELFF
.	TRBV19	.	TRBJ1-5	TGTGCCACCCGATATTTGGGGTATAGCAATCAGCCCCAGCATTTT	CATRYLGYSNQPQHF
.	TRBV5-6	.	TRBJ1-1	TGTGCCAGCAGCTTGGATATAAACACTGAAGCTTTCTTT	CASSLDINTEAFF
.	TRBV5-6	.	TRBJ1-1	TGTGCCAGCAGGGTCCTTGTTGGGAACACTGAAGCTTTCTTT	CASRVLVGNTEAFF